The following is a T cell receptor beta chain sequence with its context. Its target is unknown. This sample was taken from a study of identical twins. Trimming removed 6 bases at V and 0 bases at J, with 18 bases between. CDR1 and CDR2 from the germline V gene are SQVTM and ANQGSEA. This CDR3 has 16 residues. Notes on the study in general: Fewer insertions characterized abundant cord blood beta clonotypes, whereas memory repertoires showed none.

Template switching created a universal primer site, and the cDNA included unique molecular identifiers. Using its own MiXCR run on the 5' RACE reads, TCRdb lists one record per CDR3 protein. The table shows 300,000 to 400,000 distinct CDR3 sequences, with 9% to 15% occurring only once. These same data were also listed under a study on yellow fever vaccine responses in identical twins.

V is TRBV29-1 and J is TRBJ2-1; no reliable D call. The sequenced sample consisted of CD8+ T cells sorted from blood. The receptor comes from a woman between 18 and 30 years old in good health. The CDR3 bases are TGCAGCGTCGGCTCCCATCCGTCAAGCTCCTACAATGAGCAGTTCTTC. Translation gives CSVGSHPSSSYNEQFF.